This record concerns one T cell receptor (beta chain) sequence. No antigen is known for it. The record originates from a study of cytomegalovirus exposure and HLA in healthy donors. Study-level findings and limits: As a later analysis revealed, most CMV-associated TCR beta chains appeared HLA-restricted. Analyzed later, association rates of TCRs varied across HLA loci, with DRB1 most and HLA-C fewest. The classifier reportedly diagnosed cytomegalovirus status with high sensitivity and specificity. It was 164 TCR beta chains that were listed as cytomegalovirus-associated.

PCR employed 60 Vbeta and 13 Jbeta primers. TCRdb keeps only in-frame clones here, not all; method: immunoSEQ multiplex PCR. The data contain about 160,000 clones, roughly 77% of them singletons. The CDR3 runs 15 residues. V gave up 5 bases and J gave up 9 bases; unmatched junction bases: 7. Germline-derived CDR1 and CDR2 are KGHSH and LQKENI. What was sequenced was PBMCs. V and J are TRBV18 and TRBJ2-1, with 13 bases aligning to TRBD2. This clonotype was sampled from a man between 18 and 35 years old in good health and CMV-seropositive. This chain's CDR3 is CASSTGLAGAAEQFF. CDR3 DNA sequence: TGTGCCAGCTCAACTGGACTAGCGGGAGCGGCTGAGCAGTTCTTC.